This T cell receptor (beta chain) derives from a study of shared clonotypes between healthy human individuals. Sequencing used immunoSEQ multiplex PCR; TCRdb keeps in-frame clones, though not all of them. The sample holds roughly 1,500,000 clones, around 98% seen once. Sequencing used naive CD4+ T cells sorted from blood. Subset: CD45RA+ positively selected. The sequence was collected from a man under 40 in good health.

The CDR3 here is CASSLGEGQPRSGKLFF. The DNA for the CDR3 is TGTGCCAGCAGCTTAGGGGAAGGACAGCCCCGTTCGGGAAAACTGTTTTTT. The chain couples TRBV7-9 to TRBJ1-4; D might be TRBD1 (6 bases). There are 17 residues in the CDR3. Per the germline V gene, CDR1 is SEHNR and CDR2 is FQNEAQ (reference sequence). V lost 1 base to trimming and J lost 10 bases, with 22 bases between them.